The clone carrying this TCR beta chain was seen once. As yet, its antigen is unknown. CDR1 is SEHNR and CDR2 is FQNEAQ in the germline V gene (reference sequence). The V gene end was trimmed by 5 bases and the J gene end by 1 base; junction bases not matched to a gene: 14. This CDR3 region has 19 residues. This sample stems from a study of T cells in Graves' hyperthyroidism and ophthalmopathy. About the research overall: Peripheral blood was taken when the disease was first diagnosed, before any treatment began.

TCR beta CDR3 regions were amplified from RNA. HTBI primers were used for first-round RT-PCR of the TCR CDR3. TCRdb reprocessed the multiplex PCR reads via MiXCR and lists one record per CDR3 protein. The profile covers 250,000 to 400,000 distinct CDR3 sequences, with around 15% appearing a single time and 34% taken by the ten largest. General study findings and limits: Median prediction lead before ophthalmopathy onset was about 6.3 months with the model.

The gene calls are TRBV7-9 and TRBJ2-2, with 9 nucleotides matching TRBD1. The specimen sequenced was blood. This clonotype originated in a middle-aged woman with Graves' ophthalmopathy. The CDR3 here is CASSPPWRNRGRNTGELFF. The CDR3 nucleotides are TGTGCCAGCAGCCCCCCCTGGCGGAACAGGGGGCGGAACACCGGGGAGCTGTTTTTT.